A single sample is the source of the 2 T cell receptor beta chains below, sequenced in a study of T cell clusters in autoimmune cytopenias. TRB amplification used roughly 250 ng of peripheral blood genomic DNA. TRB was amplified by touch-down multiplex PCR, primer pools A and B combined. TCRdb re-called the multiplex PCR reads and shows each CDR3 protein once, DNA omitted. This specimen shows 4,100 or so distinct CDR3 sequences; the ten leading clones hold roughly 15%. Sequencing input: peripheral blood. The receptors here all came from a human donor with an autoimmune cytopenia or autoimmune hepatitis (not recorded which).

This sequence joins TRBV18 and TRBJ2-5. This CDR3 has 13 residues. Germline loops: CDR1 KGHSH, CDR2 LQKENI. CDR3 sequence reads: CASSTTREETQYF.

This rearrangement joins TRBV19 to TRBJ1-4; TCRdb indicates TRBD1, and absent DNA this call remains unverified. This CDR3 has 16 residues. Germline V gene sequence: CDR1 LNHDA, CDR2 SQIVND (reference sequence). The CDR3 is CASTSPPGRRFEKLFF.